The 19 T cell receptor beta chains given below trace back to one sample, sequenced in a study of T-cell reconstitution after alpha-beta-depleted transplantation in children. A library of TCRbeta sequences, prepared with unique molecular identifiers, was generated. MiXCR, applied by TCRdb to the PCR reads, yields one record per CDR3 protein. The sample has around 250,000 distinct CDR3 sequences, 8.2% seen once. Sample: PBMCs, mostly from graft donor cells, taken 180 days after TCRalphabeta/CD19-depleted stem cell transplant. The receptors were gathered from a male patient younger than 18 who had a stem cell transplant for acute lymphoblastic leukemia, so the T cells may come from the graft donor.

This clonotype was counted many times. The chain recombines TRBV24-1 with TRBJ1-5; D not resolved. CDR1 and CDR2 from the germline V gene are KGHDR and SFDVKD. There are 21 residues in the CDR3. Trimming took off 1 base at V and 1 base at J, with 25 bases between the two ends. CDR3 DNA sequence: TGTGCCACCAGTGATTTTACCCGTTGCCCCAGCCCTAGGGTAAGCAATCAGCCCCAGCATTTT. Residues: CATSDFTRCPSPRVSNQPQHF.

This clonotype was seen repeatedly, ten times or more. This rearrangement joins TRBV10-3 to TRBJ2-3; 15 nucleotides agree with TRBD2. The V and J ends lost 3 bases and 1 base, in that order; junction bases with no gene match: 14. Germline lookup yields CDR1 ENHRY and CDR2 SYGVKD. The CDR3 runs 21 residues. The CDR3 loop is CAISDGPPGLAGGGGTDTQYF. CDR3 in DNA: TGTGCCATCAGTGACGGCCCACCGGGACTAGCGGGAGGTGGGGGCACAGATACGCAGTATTTT.

This clonotype was picked up many times. The chain has TRBV14 and TRBJ1-2; TRBD1 matches at 9 bases. Per the germline V gene, CDR1 is SGHDN and CDR2 is FVKESK. With V trimmed by 1 base and J by 4 bases, 1 base remained unmatched. This CDR3 contains 14 residues. The CDR3 sequence: CASSQVTGGYGYTF. CDR3 DNA: TGTGCCAGCAGCCAAGTGACAGGGGGCTATGGCTACACCTTC.

This clonotype was recorded many times. This rearrangement joins TRBV7-2 to TRBJ1-2; 9 nucleotides line up with TRBD1. With 5 bases clipped from V and 3 bases from J, the junction kept 4 bases outside the gene matches. Germline CDR1 is SGHTA and CDR2 is FQGNSA. This CDR3 spans 14 amino acids. The CDR3 DNA sequence: TGTGCCAGCAGCGGCTGGGACAGGGACTATGGCTACACCTTC. This sequence encodes CASSGWDRDYGYTF.

This clonotype was observed many times. The chain joins TRBV10-3 to TRBJ2-2, with D unclear. This CDR3 spans 14 amino acids. The germline V gene encodes CDR1 ENHRY and CDR2 SYGVKD. Between the trimmed V and J ends, which lost 0 bases and 5 bases, there was a span of 7 bases. Here the CDR3 reads CAISESWRTGELFF. In DNA form, the CDR3 reads TGTGCCATCAGTGAGTCCTGGCGAACCGGGGAGCTGTTTTTT.

Ten or more counts support this clonotype. V is TRBV14 and J is TRBJ1-3; D possibly corresponds to TRBD1 (6 bases). CDR3 length: 17 residues. The germline gives CDR1 SGHDN, CDR2 FVKESK. V lost 2 bases and J 0 bases, leaving 14 bases between the germline ends. DNA for the CDR3: TGTGCCAGCAGCCAAAGAGGACAGTTCATCTCTGGAAACACCATATATTTT. Its translation: CASSQRGQFISGNTIYF. Full variable domain (rest looked up from reference TRBV14 and TRBJ1-3): EAGVTQFPSHSVIEKGQTVTLRCDPISGHDNLYWYRRVMGKEIKFLLHFVKESKQDESGMPNNRFLAERTGGTYSTLKVQPAELEDSGVYFCASSQRGQFISGNTIYFGEGSWLTVV.

Many counts were recorded for this clonotype. The rearrangement links TRBV13 to TRBJ2-7; D possibly uses TRBD1 or TRBD2 (5 bases each). Looked up from germline, CDR1 is PRHDT and CDR2 is FYEKMQ (reference sequence). CDR3 length equals 15 residues. V lost 0 bases and J 0 bases, leaving 9 bases between the germline ends. DNA for the CDR3: TGTGCCAGCAGCTTAGGCCGGGGCTTCTCCTACGAGCAGTACTTC. This sequence encodes CASSLGRGFSYEQYF. The complete variable domain, with remaining parts taken from reference TRBV13 and TRBJ2-7, reads AAGVIQSPRHLIKEKRETATLKCYPIPRHDTVYWYQQGPGQDPQFLISFYEKMQSDKGSIPDRFSAQQFSDYHSELNMSSLELGDSALYFCASSLGRGFSYEQYFGPGTRLTVT.

The V call is TRBV19, the J call TRBJ2-1, with no clear D. V was shortened by 3 bases and J by 0 bases, with 9 bases between the two germline ends. In germline, CDR1 is LNHDA, CDR2 SQIVND (reference sequence). The CDR3 is made up of 15 amino acids. CDR3 residues: CASSIHRSSYNEQFF. Written as DNA, the CDR3 is TGTGCCAGTAGTATCCACCGGAGCTCCTACAATGAGCAGTTCTTC.

This clonotype has a count of ten or more. J is TRBJ1-5 and V is TRBV10-3, with TRBD1 matching over 7 bases. This CDR3 spans 17 amino acids. Per the germline V gene, CDR1 is ENHRY and CDR2 is SYGVKD. V shed 10 bases and J 5 bases; nucleotides not matched to a gene: 20. In DNA form, the CDR3 reads TGTGCCACCACCACGGGCAGGGGGGCAAAGTACGATCAGCCCCAGCATTTT. It is translated as CATTTGRGAKYDQPQHF.

This clonotype was counted at least ten times. The rearrangement links TRBV29-1 to TRBJ2-7; D perhaps matches TRBD1 (5 bases). There are 14 residues in the CDR3. Trimming stripped 2 bases from V and 2 bases from J, with 13 bases between. CDR1 is SQVTM and CDR2 is ANQGSEA in the germline V gene. CDR3 in DNA: TGCAGCGTTGAATGGGCAGGGCGAGCCTACGAGCAGTACTTC. Translated: CSVEWAGRAYEQYF.

As concerns this clonotype: Possible read error: a much larger clone is one base away. The V gene is TRBV6-1, the J gene TRBJ2-3; 8 positions match TRBD1. The V segment lost 6 bases and the J segment 7 bases; nucleotides outside the gene matches: 9. The CDR3 loop spans 14 amino acids. Per germline, CDR1 MNHNS and CDR2 SASEGT. CDR3 loop: CASSAGGLTYTQYF. CDR3 sequence (DNA): TGTGCCAGCAGCGCAGGGGGCCTGACATATACGCAGTATTTT.

This clonotype was seen ten or more times. This sequence joins TRBV20-1 and TRBJ2-1; 8 bases map to TRBD2. The V gene's germline CDR1 is DFQATT and CDR2 SNEGSKA (reference sequence). The CDR3 contains 12 residues. The junction had 5 bases not matched to a gene; V was cut back by 1 base and J by 12 bases. The CDR3 protein is CSARVLGGAQFF. CDR3 in DNA: TGCAGTGCTAGAGTTCTCGGGGGGGCGCAGTTCTTC.

This clonotype was observed at least ten times. CDR3 nucleotide sequence: TGCAGTGCTAGGGGGAGGGCCCAAGAGACCCAGTACTTC. Translating it yields CSARGRAQETQYF. V usage is TRBV20-1 and J usage is TRBJ2-5; TRBD2 agrees at 7 bases. The trim removed 3 bases at V and 1 base at J, leaving 2 bases unmatched. CDR1 is DFQATT and CDR2 is SNEGSKA in the germline V gene (reference sequence). The CDR3 runs to 13 residues.

This clonotype has ten or more counts. V gene TRBV5-1 combines with J gene TRBJ2-7, with D uncertain. Trimming pared 0 bases from V and 2 bases from J, leaving 9 bases between. Germline V gene lookup returns CDR1 SGHRS and CDR2 YFSETQ. This CDR3 has 14 residues. CDR3 protein: CASSLDWGTYEQYF. The CDR3 DNA sequence: TGCGCCAGCAGCTTGGATTGGGGAACCTACGAGCAGTACTTC. Drawing the rest from reference TRBV5-1 and TRBJ2-7, the complete variable domain is KAGVTQTPRYLIKTRGQQVTLSCSPISGHRSVSWYQQTPGQGLQFLFEYFSETQRNKGNFPGRFSGRQFSNSRSEMNVSTLELGDSALYLCASSLDWGTYEQYFGPGTRLTVT.

This clonotype occurred many times. The rearrangement joins TRBV6-2 or TRBV6-3 to TRBJ2-1; TRBD2 agrees at 8 bases. J gave up 6 bases and V 4 bases, and 2 bases lay outside the gene matches. There are 13 residues in the CDR3. Germline values: CDR1 MNHEY, CDR2 SVGEGT. The CDR3 is CASSSRGANEQFF. The CDR3 coding sequence is TGTGCCAGCAGTTCGCGGGGGGCCAATGAGCAGTTCTTC.

This clonotype was observed many times. The chain combines TRBV7-3 with TRBJ2-7, with D maybe TRBD1 (6 bases). The V gene lost 2 bases and the J gene lost 0 bases, with 11 bases spanning the gap. This CDR3 contains 15 residues. Per germline, CDR1 SGHTA and CDR2 FQGTGA. The CDR3 protein is CASSLSGATSYEQYF. The CDR3 DNA sequence: TGTGCCAGCAGCTTATCAGGGGCGACCTCCTACGAGCAGTACTTC.

In this sample, this clonotype turned up many times. This chain uses TRBV7-6 with TRBJ2-2; tentative D call: TRBD2 (6 bases). The CDR3 extends over 17 amino acids. V was shortened by 0 bases and J by 4 bases, with 15 bases between the two germline ends. Germline V lookup: CDR1 SGHVS, CDR2 FNYEAQ. The CDR3: CASSLARVTRLTGELFF. The DNA of the CDR3 is TGTGCCAGCAGCTTAGCGCGGGTGACTAGACTCACCGGGGAGCTGTTTTTT.

This clonotype was counted ten times or more. The chain employs TRBV10-3 and TRBJ2-1; 9 bases are a match to TRBD2. V lost 7 bases and J lost 7; bases outside the gene matches: 11. This CDR3 has 15 residues. Germline V gene data show CDR1 as ENHRY and CDR2 as SYGVKD. The CDR3 protein is CAITEGRGGRNEQFF. In DNA, the CDR3 is TGTGCCATCACCGAGGGGCGGGGGGGCCGGAATGAGCAGTTCTTC.

This clonotype was counted ten times or more. The chain joins TRBV18 to TRBJ2-1; 13 bases match TRBD2. Germline assignment: CDR1 KGHSH and CDR2 LQKENI. The V gene end was trimmed by 5 bases and the J gene end by 6 bases; junction bases not matched to a gene: 4. This CDR3 region has 15 residues. The CDR3 reads CASSIRTSGGNEQFF. For the CDR3, the DNA is TGTGCCAGCTCAATTAGGACTAGCGGGGGCAATGAGCAGTTCTTC.